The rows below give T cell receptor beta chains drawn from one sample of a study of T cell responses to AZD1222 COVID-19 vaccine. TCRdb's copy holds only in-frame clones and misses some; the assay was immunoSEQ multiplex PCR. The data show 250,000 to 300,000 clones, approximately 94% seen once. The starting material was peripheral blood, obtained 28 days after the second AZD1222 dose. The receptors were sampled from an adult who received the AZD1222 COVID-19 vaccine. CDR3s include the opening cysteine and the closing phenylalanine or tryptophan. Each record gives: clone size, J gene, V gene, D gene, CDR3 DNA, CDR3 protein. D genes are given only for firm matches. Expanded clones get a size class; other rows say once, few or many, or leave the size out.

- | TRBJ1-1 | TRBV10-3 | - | TGTGCCACCCACCGCGCGAACACTGAAGCTTTCTTT | CATHRANTEAFF
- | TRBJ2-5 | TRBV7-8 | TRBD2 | TGTGCCAGCAGCTTTGGGGGGGAAGCTGGGACCCAGTACTTC | CASSFGGEAGTQYF
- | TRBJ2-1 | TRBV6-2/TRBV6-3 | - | TGTGCCAGCAGTTCTTCCCTAGCGCGAAGCTCCTACAATGAGCAGTTCTTC | CASSSSLARSSYNEQFF
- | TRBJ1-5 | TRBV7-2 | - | TGTGCCAGCAGCTTAGGGAAGGGAGGCAATCAGCCCCAGCATTTT | CASSLGKGGNQPQHF
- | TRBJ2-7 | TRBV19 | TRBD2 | TGTGCCAGTAGCCCGGGGGGAGCCTACGAGCAGTACTTC | CASSPGGAYEQYF
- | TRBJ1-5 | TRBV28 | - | TGTGCCAGCAGCACCGGCGGGGGGGGCAATCAGCCCCAGCATTTT | CASSTGGGGNQPQHF
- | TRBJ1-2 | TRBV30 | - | TGTGCCTGGAGTGTCGGTAGGCAGGGAATCTATGGCTACACCTTC | CAWSVGRQGIYGYTF
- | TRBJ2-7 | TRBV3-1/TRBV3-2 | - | TGTGCCAGCAGCCACTCGACAGGTACCTACAAGCAGTACTTC | CASSHSTGTYKQYF
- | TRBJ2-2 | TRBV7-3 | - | TGTGCCAGCAGCCAAGGAGTGAACACCGGGGAGCTGTTTTTT | CASSQGVNTGELFF
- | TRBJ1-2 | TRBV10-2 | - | TGCGCCAGCAGTAGGGACGACTATGGCTACACCTTC | CASSRDDYGYTF
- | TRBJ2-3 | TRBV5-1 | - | TGCGCCAGCAGCTTGGAAAATACGCAGTATTTT | CASSLENTQYF
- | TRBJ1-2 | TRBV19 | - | TGTGCCAGTAGTATATCCCGGACTCCCTCTGGCTACACCTTC | CASSISRTPSGYTF
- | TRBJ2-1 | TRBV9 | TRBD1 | TGTGCCAGCAGCAATCAGGGGGCCTCCTACAATGAGCAGTTCTTC | CASSNQGASYNEQFF
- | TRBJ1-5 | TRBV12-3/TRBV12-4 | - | TGTGCCAGCAGCATGACAGAGTATCAGCCCCAGCATTTT | CASSMTEYQPQHF
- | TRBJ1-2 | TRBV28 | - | TGTGCCAGCAGTCCCCCGAGGGACTATGGCTACACCTTC | CASSPPRDYGYTF
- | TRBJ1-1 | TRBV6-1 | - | TGTGCCAGCAGTGAAGCATGGGGGCTAAACACTGAAGCTTTCTTT | CASSEAWGLNTEAFF
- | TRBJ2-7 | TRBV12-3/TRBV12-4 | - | TGTGCCAGCAGCTTTACATGGTACGAGCAGTACTTC | CASSFTWYEQYF
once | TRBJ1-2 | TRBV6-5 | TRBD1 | TGTGCCAGCACTCCGGTGTGGACAGGGGGTGGTGGCTACACCTTC | CASTPVWTGGGGYTF
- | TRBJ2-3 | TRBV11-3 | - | TGTGCCAGCAGTTCGGGACCGTTCGGTACGCAGTATTTT | CASSSGPFGTQYF
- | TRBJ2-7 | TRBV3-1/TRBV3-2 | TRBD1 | TGTGCCAGCAGCCGACAGGGGAATGTTGGCGAGCAGTACTTC | CASSRQGNVGEQYF
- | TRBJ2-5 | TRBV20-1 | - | TGCAGTGCTGGTCGGGCGACCCAGTACTTC | CSAGRATQYF
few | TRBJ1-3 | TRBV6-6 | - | TGTGCCAGCAGTCCTTCGGTGGGGGATCACTCTGGAAACACCATATATTTT | CASSPSVGDHSGNTIYF
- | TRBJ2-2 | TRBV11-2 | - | TGTGCCAGCAGCTTAGAAGGGGTGGGGCTACGGGAGCTGTTTTTT | CASSLEGVGLRELFF
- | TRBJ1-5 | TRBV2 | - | TGTGCCAGCAGTTCAGAGGCTGGGGATCAGCCCCAGCATTTT | CASSSEAGDQPQHF
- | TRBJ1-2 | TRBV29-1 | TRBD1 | TGCAGCGTTGGGGACAGCGTTTATGGCTACACCTTC | CSVGDSVYGYTF
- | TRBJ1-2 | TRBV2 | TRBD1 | TGTGCCAGCAGCCTGACAGGGCATGGCTACACCTTC | CASSLTGHGYTF
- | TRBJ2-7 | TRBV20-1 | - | TGCAGTGCTAGTAACAGTCAGACCTACGAGCAGTACTTC | CSASNSQTYEQYF
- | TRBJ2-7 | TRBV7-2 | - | TGTGCCAGCAGCCCTCGCAGGGATTCCTACGAGCAGTACTTC | CASSPRRDSYEQYF
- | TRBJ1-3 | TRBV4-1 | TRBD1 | TGCGCCAGCAGCCAACGGGACAGCAACCTTGGAAACACCATATATTTT | CASSQRDSNLGNTIYF
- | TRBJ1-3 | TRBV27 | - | TGTGCCAGCAGTCAAATGGGGGGAAACACCATATATTTT | CASSQMGGNTIYF
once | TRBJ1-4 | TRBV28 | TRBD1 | TGTGCCAGCAGCCTGGCGACAGGGCGGAGTGAAAAACTGTTTTTT | CASSLATGRSEKLFF
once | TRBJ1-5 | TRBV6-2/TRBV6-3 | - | TGTGCCAGCAGTTATCCCAGGGTGTCGCAGCCCCAGCATTTT | CASSYPRVSQPQHF
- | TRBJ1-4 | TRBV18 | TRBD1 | TGTGCCAGTTTCAGGGGGAATAACGAAAAACTGTTTTTT | CASFRGNNEKLFF
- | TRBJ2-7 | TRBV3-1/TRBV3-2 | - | TGTGCCAGCAGCCTCGAAGGGGGGCAGACCTACGAGCAGTACTTC | CASSLEGGQTYEQYF
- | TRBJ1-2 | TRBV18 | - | TGTGCCAGCTCACACGAGCTTCCCCCGGGCTACACCTTC | CASSHELPPGYTF
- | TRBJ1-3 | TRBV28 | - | TGTGCCAGCAGTTTAACCCTCTCTGGAAACACCATATATTTT | CASSLTLSGNTIYF
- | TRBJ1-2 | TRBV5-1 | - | TGCGCCAGCAGCTGGGTGGGGGTTCGTGGCTACACCTTC | CASSWVGVRGYTF
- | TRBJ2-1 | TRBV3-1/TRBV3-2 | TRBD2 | TGTGCCAGCAGCCAAGAAGCCGGGACTAGCGGCTACAATGAGCAGTTCTTC | CASSQEAGTSGYNEQFF
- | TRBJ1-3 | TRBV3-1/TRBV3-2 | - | TGTGCCAGCAGCCAGGGCACTGGAAACACCATATATTTT | CASSQGTGNTIYF
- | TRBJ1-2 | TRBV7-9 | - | TGTGCCAGCAGCCATGGGCGATATGGCTACACCTTC | CASSHGRYGYTF